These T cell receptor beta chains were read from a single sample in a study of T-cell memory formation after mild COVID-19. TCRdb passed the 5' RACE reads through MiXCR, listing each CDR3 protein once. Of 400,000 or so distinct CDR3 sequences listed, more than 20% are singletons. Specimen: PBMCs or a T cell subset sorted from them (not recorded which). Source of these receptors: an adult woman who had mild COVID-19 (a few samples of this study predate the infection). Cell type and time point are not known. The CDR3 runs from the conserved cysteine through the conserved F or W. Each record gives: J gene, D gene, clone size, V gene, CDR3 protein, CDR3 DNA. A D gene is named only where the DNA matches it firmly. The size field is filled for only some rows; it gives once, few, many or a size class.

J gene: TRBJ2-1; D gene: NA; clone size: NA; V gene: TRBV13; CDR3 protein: CASSLGLVEGLGNEQFF; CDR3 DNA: TGTGCCAGCAGCTTAGGCCTTGTAGAGGGCTTGGGGAATGAGCAGTTCTTC
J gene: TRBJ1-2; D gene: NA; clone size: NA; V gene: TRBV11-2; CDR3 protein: CASSLGFNYGYTF; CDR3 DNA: TGTGCCAGCAGCTTAGGGTTTAACTATGGCTACACCTTC
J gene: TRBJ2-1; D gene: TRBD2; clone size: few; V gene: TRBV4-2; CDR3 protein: CASSQDPDRGGLYNEQFF; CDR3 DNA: TGTGCCAGCAGCCAAGACCCAGACCGGGGGGGTCTCTACAATGAGCAGTTCTTC
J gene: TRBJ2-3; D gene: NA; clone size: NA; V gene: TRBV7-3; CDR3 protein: CASSLSLGGDTQYF; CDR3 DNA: TGTGCCAGCAGCTTATCACTAGGGGGGGATACGCAGTATTTT
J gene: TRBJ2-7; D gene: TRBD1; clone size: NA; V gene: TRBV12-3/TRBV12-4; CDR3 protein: CASSSPRTGGYEQYF; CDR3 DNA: TGTGCCAGCAGTTCTCCAAGGACAGGGGGGTACGAGCAGTACTTC
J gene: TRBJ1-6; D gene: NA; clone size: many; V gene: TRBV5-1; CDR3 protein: CASSLSSGSSPLHF; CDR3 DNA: TGCGCCAGCAGCTTGAGCAGTGGGAGTTCACCCCTCCACTTT
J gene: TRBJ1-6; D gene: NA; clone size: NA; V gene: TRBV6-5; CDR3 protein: CASRLGQYYNSPLHF; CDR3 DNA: TGTGCCAGCAGATTAGGACAGTATTATAATTCACCCCTCCACTTT
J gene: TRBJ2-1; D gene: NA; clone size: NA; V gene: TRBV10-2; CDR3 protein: CASRDWDYNEQFF; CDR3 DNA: TGCGCCAGCAGGGACTGGGACTACAATGAGCAGTTCTTC
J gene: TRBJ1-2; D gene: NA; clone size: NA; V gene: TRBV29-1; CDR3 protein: CSVKPKDGYTF; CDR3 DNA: TGCAGCGTCAAGCCCAAGGATGGCTACACCTTC
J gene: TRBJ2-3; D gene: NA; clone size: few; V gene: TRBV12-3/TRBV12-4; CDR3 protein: CASSLSNTDTQYF; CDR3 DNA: TGTGCCAGCAGTTTGAGTAACACAGATACGCAGTATTTT
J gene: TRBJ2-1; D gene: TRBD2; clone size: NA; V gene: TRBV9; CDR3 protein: CASSVGGGSAQFF; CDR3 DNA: TGTGCCAGCAGCGTAGGAGGCGGGAGCGCGCAGTTCTTC
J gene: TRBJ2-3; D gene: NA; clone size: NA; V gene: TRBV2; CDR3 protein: CASSKLPMVTDTQYF; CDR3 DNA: TGTGCCAGCAGTAAACTCCCGATGGTAACAGATACGCAGTATTTT
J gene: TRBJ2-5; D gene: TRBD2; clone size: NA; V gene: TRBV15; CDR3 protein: CATSRGLAGQETQYF; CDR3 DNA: TGTGCCACCAGCAGAGGTCTAGCGGGGCAGGAGACCCAGTACTTC
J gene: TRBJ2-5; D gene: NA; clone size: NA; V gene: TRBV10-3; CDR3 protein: CAIKSDRGFRETQYF; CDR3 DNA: TGTGCCATCAAGTCGGACCGAGGATTTAGAGAGACCCAGTACTTC
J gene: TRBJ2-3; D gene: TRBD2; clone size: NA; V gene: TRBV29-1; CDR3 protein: CSVEVGGLAGRRADTQYF; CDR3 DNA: TGCAGCGTTGAAGTTGGGGGACTAGCGGGACGGAGGGCAGATACGCAGTATTTT
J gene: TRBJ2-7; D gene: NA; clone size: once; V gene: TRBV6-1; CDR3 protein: CASSEDRGQGFYEQYF; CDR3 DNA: TGTGCCAGCAGTGAAGACAGAGGCCAGGGGTTCTACGAGCAGTACTTC
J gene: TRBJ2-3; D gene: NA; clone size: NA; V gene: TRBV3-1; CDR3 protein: CASSRGTPLEDTQYF; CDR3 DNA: TGTGCCAGCAGCCGCGGGACACCTCTTGAAGATACGCAGTATTTT
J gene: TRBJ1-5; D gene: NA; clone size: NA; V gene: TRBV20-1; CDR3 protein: CSARDQTRPNQPQHF; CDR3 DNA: TGCAGTGCTAGAGATCAAACACGTCCAAATCAGCCCCAGCATTTT
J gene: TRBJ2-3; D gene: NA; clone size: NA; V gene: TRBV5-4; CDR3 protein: CASSFEPKARSTDTQYF; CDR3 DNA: TGTGCCAGCAGCTTTGAACCCAAGGCCCGAAGCACAGATACGCAGTATTTT
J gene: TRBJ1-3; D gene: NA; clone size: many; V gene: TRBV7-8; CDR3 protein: CASSSRRGVSGNTIYF; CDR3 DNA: TGTGCCAGCAGCTCTCGCCGGGGGGTCTCTGGAAACACCATATATTTT
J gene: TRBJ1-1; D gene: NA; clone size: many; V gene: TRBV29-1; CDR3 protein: CSVQENPNTEAFF; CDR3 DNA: TGCAGCGTCCAGGAGAACCCAAACACTGAAGCTTTCTTT
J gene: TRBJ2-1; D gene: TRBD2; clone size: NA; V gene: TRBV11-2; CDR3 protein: CASSPMAQAGGYNEQFF; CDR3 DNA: TGTGCCAGCAGCCCCATGGCCCAAGCGGGAGGCTACAATGAGCAGTTCTTC
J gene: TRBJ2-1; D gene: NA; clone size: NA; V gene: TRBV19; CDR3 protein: CATNLDAGQGYNEQFF; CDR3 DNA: TGTGCCACGAACCTCGACGCGGGTCAGGGCTACAATGAGCAGTTCTTC
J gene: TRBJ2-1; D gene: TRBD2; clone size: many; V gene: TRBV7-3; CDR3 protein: CASSLWTSGSDEQFF; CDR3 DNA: TGTGCCAGCAGCTTGTGGACTAGCGGGAGCGATGAGCAGTTCTTC
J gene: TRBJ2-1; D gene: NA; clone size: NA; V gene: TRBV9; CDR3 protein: CASSVGLDYNEQFF; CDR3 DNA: TGTGCCAGCAGCGTAGGACTCGACTACAATGAGCAGTTCTTC
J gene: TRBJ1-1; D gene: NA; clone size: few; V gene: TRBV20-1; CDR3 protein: CSAMRGPNTEAFF; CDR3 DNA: TGCAGTGCTATGAGGGGCCCGAACACTGAAGCTTTCTTT
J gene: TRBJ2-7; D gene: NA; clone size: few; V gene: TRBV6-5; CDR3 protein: CASSYTGPAYEQYF; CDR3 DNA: TGTGCCAGCAGTTACACGGGACCTGCCTACGAGCAGTACTTC
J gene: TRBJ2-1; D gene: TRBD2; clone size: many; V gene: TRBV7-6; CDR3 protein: CASHPGGRPYNEQFF; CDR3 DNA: TGTGCCAGCCATCCCGGCGGGAGGCCCTACAATGAGCAGTTCTTC
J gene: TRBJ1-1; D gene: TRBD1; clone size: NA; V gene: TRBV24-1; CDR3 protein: CATSDLRQGTGTEAFF; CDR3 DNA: TGTGCCACCAGTGATCTCCGACAGGGAACGGGCACTGAAGCTTTCTTT
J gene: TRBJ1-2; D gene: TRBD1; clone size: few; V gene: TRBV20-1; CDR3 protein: CSARDPPQGAGYTF; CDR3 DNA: TGCAGTGCTAGAGATCCCCCCCAGGGGGCTGGCTACACCTTC
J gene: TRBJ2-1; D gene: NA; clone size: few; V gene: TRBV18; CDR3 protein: CASSLPGQFF; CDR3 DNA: TGTGCCAGCTCACTCCCGGGGCAGTTCTTC
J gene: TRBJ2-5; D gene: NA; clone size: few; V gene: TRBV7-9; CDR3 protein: CASSSRTPRETQYF; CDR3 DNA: TGTGCCAGCAGCTCCCGAACCCCTCGGGAGACCCAGTACTTC
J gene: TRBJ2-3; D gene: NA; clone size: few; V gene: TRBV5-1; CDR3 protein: CASRPTQGDTQYF; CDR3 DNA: TGCGCCAGCAGGCCGACCCAGGGGGATACGCAGTATTTT
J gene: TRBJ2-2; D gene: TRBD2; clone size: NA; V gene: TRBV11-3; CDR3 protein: CASSRGGSNTGELFF; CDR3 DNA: TGTGCCAGCAGTCGCGGGGGGTCGAACACCGGTGAGCTGTTTTTT
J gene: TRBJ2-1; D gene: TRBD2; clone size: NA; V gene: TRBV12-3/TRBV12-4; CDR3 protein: CASRYSGRGLNEQFF; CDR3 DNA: TGTGCCAGCAGATATAGCGGGAGGGGTCTCAATGAGCAGTTCTTC
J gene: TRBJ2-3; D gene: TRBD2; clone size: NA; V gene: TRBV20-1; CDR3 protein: CSATPGTSGADTQYF; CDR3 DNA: TGCAGTGCTACCCCCGGGACTAGCGGGGCAGATACGCAGTATTTT
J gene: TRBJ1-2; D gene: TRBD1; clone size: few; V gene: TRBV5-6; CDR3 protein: CASTRQGAFYGYTF; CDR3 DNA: TGTGCCAGCACCAGACAGGGGGCCTTCTATGGCTACACCTTC
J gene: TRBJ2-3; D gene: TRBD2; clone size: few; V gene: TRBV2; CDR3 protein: CASSSRFSGLAGPRDTQYF; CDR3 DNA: TGTGCCAGCAGTTCGCGATTTTCGGGACTAGCGGGCCCAAGAGATACGCAGTATTTT
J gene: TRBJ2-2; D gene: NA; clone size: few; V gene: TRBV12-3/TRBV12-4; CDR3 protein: CASSGLSVKGGELFF; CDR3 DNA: TGTGCCAGCAGTGGACTATCAGTTAAGGGCGGGGAGCTGTTTTTT
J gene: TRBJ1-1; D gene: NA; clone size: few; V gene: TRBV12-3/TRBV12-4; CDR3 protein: CASIIGYRNGKAFF; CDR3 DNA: TGTGCCAGCATCATAGGGTATCGCAATGGGAAAGCTTTCTTT
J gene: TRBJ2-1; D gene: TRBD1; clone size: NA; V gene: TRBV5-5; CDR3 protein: CASSPGQGGYNEQFF; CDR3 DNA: TGTGCCAGCAGCCCGGGACAGGGTGGCTACAATGAGCAGTTCTTC
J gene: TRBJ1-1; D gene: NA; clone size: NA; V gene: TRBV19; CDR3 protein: CASSRGRVSTEAFF; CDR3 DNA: TGTGCCAGTAGTAGGGGCCGGGTAAGCACTGAAGCTTTCTTT
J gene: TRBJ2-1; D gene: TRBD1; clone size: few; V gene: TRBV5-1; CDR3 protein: CASSSHPGQGILSSYNEQFF; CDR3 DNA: TGCGCCAGCAGCTCACATCCGGGACAGGGTATACTGAGCTCCTACAATGAGCAGTTCTTC
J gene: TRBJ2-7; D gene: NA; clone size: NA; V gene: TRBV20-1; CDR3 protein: CSARGGQSPYEQYF; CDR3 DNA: TGCAGTGCTAGGGGGGGACAGTCACCCTACGAGCAGTACTTC
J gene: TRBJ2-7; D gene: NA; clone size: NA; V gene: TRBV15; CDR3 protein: CATSRDRGTAMSYEQYF; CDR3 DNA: TGTGCCACCAGCAGAGATCGGGGGACGGCGATGTCCTACGAGCAGTACTTC
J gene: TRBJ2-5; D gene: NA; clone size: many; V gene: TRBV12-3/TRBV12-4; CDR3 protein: CASSLGAGQETQYF; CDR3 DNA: TGTGCCAGCAGCCTGGGGGCAGGCCAAGAGACCCAGTACTTC
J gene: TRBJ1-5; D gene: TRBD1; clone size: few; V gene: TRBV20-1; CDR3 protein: CSARELQGASNQPQHF; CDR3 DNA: TGCAGTGCTAGAGAATTACAGGGGGCAAGCAATCAGCCCCAGCATTTT
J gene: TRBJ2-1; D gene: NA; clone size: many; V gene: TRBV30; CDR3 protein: CAWSVELGAEQFF; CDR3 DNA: TGTGCCTGGAGTGTAGAATTGGGGGCTGAGCAGTTCTTC
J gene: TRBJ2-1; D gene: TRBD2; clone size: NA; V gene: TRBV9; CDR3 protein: CASSVSGSADEQFF; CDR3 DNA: TGTGCCAGCAGCGTTAGCGGGAGTGCCGATGAGCAGTTCTTC
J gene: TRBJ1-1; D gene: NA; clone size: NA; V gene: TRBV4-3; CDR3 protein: CASSEGGGENTEAFF; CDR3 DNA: TGCGCCAGCAGCGAAGGGGGGGGGGAGAACACTGAAGCTTTCTTT
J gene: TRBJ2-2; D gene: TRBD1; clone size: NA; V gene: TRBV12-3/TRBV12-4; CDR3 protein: CADRGDTGELFF; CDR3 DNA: TGTGCGGACAGGGGGGACACCGGGGAGCTGTTTTTT
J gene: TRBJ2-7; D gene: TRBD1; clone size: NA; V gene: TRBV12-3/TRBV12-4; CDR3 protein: CASSLGGTGLYEQYF; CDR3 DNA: TGTGCCAGCAGTTTAGGGGGGACAGGGCTCTACGAGCAGTACTTC
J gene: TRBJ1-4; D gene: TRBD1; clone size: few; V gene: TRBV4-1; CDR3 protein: CASSQGGQGGGEKLFF; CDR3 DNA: TGCGCCAGCAGCCAAGGCGGACAGGGGGGAGGAGAAAAACTGTTTTTT
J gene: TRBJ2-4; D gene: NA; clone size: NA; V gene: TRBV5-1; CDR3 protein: CASSLDGELGIQYF; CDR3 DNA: TGCGCCAGCAGCTTGGATGGAGAATTGGGCATTCAGTACTTC
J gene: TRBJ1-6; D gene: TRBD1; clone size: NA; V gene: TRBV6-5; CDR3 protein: CASGVTGGGSPLHF; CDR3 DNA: TGTGCCAGCGGAGTAACAGGGGGAGGTTCACCCCTCCACTTT
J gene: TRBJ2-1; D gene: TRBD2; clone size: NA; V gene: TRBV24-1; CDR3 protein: CATSDLAGDGNEQFF; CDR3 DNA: TGTGCCACCAGTGATCTAGCGGGAGATGGGAATGAGCAGTTCTTC
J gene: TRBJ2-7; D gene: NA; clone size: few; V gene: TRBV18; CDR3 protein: CASSPRGTREQYF; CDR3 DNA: TGTGCCAGCTCACCCAGGGGGACTCGGGAGCAGTACTTC
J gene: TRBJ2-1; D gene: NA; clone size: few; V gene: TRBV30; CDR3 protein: CAWSQSGNEQFF; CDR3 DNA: TGTGCCTGGAGTCAAAGCGGGAATGAGCAGTTCTTC
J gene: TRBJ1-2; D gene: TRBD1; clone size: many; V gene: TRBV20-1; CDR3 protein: CSAPGQGYYGYTF; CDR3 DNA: TGCAGTGCTCCCGGACAGGGGTACTATGGCTACACCTTC